The 28 T cell receptor beta chains presented below share a single source sample, sequenced in a study of molecular identifiers for immune sequencing clone quantification. Using its own MiXCR run on the PCR reads, TCRdb lists one record per CDR3 protein. Of approximately 97,000 distinct CDR3 sequences listed, 20% to 30% are singletons. Sequencing was carried out using naive CD8+ T cells from blood, with Jurkat cell RNA spiked in. Subset denoted: FACS-sorted CD8+CD4-CCR7+CD45RA+ naive T cells. These receptors originate from a human donor in good health. Some libraries in this study had Jurkat cell RNA spiked in.

This clonotype was counted a few times. The gene calls are TRBV5-4 and TRBJ2-1, with 10 bases aligning to TRBD2. V shed 2 bases and J 7 bases; nucleotides not matched to a gene: 6. Germline loops: CDR1 SGHNT, CDR2 YYREEE (reference sequence). This CDR3 comprises 15 residues. DNA for the CDR3: TGTGCCAGCAGCTTATACGCGACTAGCGGGAATGAGCAGTTCTTC. Its translation is CASSLYATSGNEQFF.

This clonotype was picked up a small number of times. The genes are TRBV20-1 and TRBJ2-7; D may be TRBD1 (6 bases). The CDR3 is 14 residues long. The germline V gene encodes CDR1 DFQATT and CDR2 SNEGSKA (reference sequence). V was cut by 6 bases and J by 4 bases, with 19 bases left in between. CDR3 nucleotide sequence: TGCAGTGCGAGAAGGACAGAACTATTTTACGAGCAGTACTTC. Translating it yields CSARRTELFYEQYF.

This clonotype was detected only a few times. The chain employs TRBV6-2 or TRBV6-3 and TRBJ1-5; D call uncertain. Germline V lookup: CDR1 MNHEY, CDR2 SVGEGT. The CDR3 runs to 12 residues. The V end lost 6 bases, the J end lost 5 bases, and 8 bases lay between the germline ends. This CDR3 is CASSYYDQPQHF. CDR3 sequence (DNA): TGTGCCAGCAGCTATTATGATCAGCCCCAGCATTTT.

This clonotype occurred many times. This chain uses TRBV6-2 or TRBV6-3 with TRBJ2-7, with 7 bases aligning to TRBD2. CDR1 and CDR2 from the germline V gene are MNHEY and SVGEGT. CDR3 length: 13 amino acids. V trimming: 3 bases; J trimming: 3 bases; junction bases outside the gene matches: 2. The CDR3 bases are TGTGCCAGCAGTTATTGGACTAGCTACGAGCAGTACTTC. As protein: CASSYWTSYEQYF.

Details on this clonotype: At one end, the junction sequence differs from germline, possibly due to a read error. The V and J genes are TRBV4-3 and TRBJ2-3; D not resolved. Germline assignment: CDR1 LGHNA and CDR2 YSLEER. The CDR3 loop spans 15 amino acids. The CDR3 sequence is CAGSQETAIWDTQYF. As DNA, the CDR3 is TGCGCCGGCAGCCAAGAGACGGCGATCTGGGATACGCAGTATTTT.

This clonotype was observed many times. V is TRBV9 and J is TRBJ2-2, with D perhaps matching TRBD1 (5 bases). Germline CDR1 SGDLS, CDR2 YYNGEE. The V gene lost 2 bases and the J gene lost 8 bases, with 16 bases spanning the gap. The CDR3 totals 15 residues. The CDR3 is CASSVDVGALGELFF. CDR3 bases: TGTGCCAGCAGCGTCGATGTAGGGGCCCTAGGGGAGCTGTTTTTT. The entire variable domain, with the rest obtained from reference TRBV9 and TRBJ2-2, is as follows: DSGVTQTPKHLITATGQRVTLRCSPRSGDLSVYWYQQSLDQGLQFLIQYYNGEERAKGNILERFSAQQFPDLHSELNLSSLELGDSALYFCASSVDVGALGELFFGEGSRLTVL.

This clonotype was recorded a few times. The chain employs TRBV12-3 or TRBV12-4 and TRBJ2-1; TRBD2 agrees at 10 bases. There are 14 residues in the CDR3. V trimming: 4 bases; J trimming: 3 bases; junction bases outside the gene matches: 0. CDR3 residues: CASSSSGGYNEQFF. Written as DNA, the CDR3 is TGTGCCAGCAGTTCTAGCGGGGGCTACAATGAGCAGTTCTTC.

This clonotype was detected ten times or more. This chain joins TRBV4-1 and TRBJ2-7; D uncertain. Germline values: CDR1 MGHRA, CDR2 YSYEKL. Deletions cut 0 bases from V and 4 bases from J, with 10 bases between. The CDR3 spans 14 residues. The CDR3 spells CASSQEGSRYEQYF. Here the CDR3 DNA reads TGCGCCAGCAGCCAAGAGGGCTCGAGGTACGAGCAGTACTTC.

This clonotype was counted many times. The chain recombines TRBV7-8 with TRBJ2-1; 8 nucleotides agree with TRBD1. The germline gives CDR1 SGHVS, CDR2 FQNEAQ. The CDR3 consists of 16 residues. V gave up 2 bases and J gave up 4 bases; unmatched junction bases: 7. In DNA form, the CDR3 reads TGTGCCAGCAGCTTAAGTTGGGACAGGATGTACAATGAGCAGTTCTTC. Its protein product is CASSLSWDRMYNEQFF.

This clonotype has ten or more counts. The chain combines TRBV20-1 with TRBJ2-3, with a weak D call TRBD2 (6 bases). There are 16 residues in the CDR3. Germline loops: CDR1 DFQATT, CDR2 SNEGSKA (reference sequence). The ends were cut back, 5 bases at V and 0 bases at J, with 18 bases in the middle. CDR3 residues: CSAGRTWGESTDTQYF. The DNA for the CDR3 is TGCAGTGCTGGGCGTACGTGGGGGGAGAGCACAGATACGCAGTATTTT.

This clonotype was found once. A clone one base away is much larger, so this may be a read error. V gene TRBV11-2 combines with J gene TRBJ2-5; 9 positions match TRBD1. The trim removed 5 bases at V and 4 bases at J, leaving 8 bases unmatched. Looked up from germline, CDR1 is SGHAT and CDR2 is FQNNGV. This CDR3 is built from 15 residues. The CDR3 here is CASSQWTGDRETQYF. The CDR3 DNA sequence: TGTGCCAGCAGCCAGTGGACAGGGGACCGAGAGACCCAGTACTTC.

This clonotype was counted ten times or more. The chain is built from TRBV4-3 and TRBJ1-1, with D possibly matching TRBD1 (5 bases). V shed 2 bases and J shed 5 bases, with 15 bases lying between them. CDR1 is LGHNA, CDR2 YSLEER, per germline. The CDR3 extends over 15 amino acids. This CDR3 is CASSQSAREVTEAFF. CDR3 in DNA: TGCGCCAGCAGCCAATCGGCCAGGGAGGTGACTGAAGCTTTCTTT.

In this sample, this clonotype turned up a few times. Just one base apart from a much larger clone, this may be a read error. The CDR3 nucleotides read TGTGCCAGTGGAGGCCTCGGGCAGTACTTC. Translated: CASGGLGQYF. This sequence joins TRBV6-2 or TRBV6-3 and TRBJ2-7; D is perhaps TRBD2 (5 bases). Germline assignment: CDR1 MNHEY and CDR2 SVGEGT. The CDR3 contains 10 residues. Trimming stripped 9 bases from V and 9 bases from J, with 12 bases between.

This sequence joins TRBV27 and TRBJ2-7; D not resolved. CDR1 is MNHEY and CDR2 is SMNVEV in the germline V gene (reference sequence). This CDR3 has 15 amino acids. Between the trimmed V and J ends, which lost 0 bases and 2 bases, there was a span of 11 bases. The CDR3 protein is CASSLSLAGTYEQYF. For the CDR3, the DNA is TGTGCCAGCAGTTTATCTCTGGCAGGCACCTACGAGCAGTACTTC.

In regard to this clonotype: A read error may produce the germline difference seen at one junction end. CDR3 coding DNA: TGCGCCCGCAGCCAAGCTCGACAGTTCTATGGCTACACCTTC. Protein sequence: CARSQARQFYGYTF. The J gene is TRBJ1-2, the V gene TRBV4-1; D perhaps matches TRBD1 (5 bases). CDR1 is MGHRA, CDR2 YSYEKL, per germline. This CDR3 comprises 14 residues.

The chain uses TRBV4-1 and TRBJ2-5; D call uncertain. Germline lookup yields CDR1 MGHRA and CDR2 YSYEKL. Trimming shortened V by 0 bases and J by 2 bases, and 7 bases separated the two germline ends. This CDR3 is 14 amino acids long. The CDR3 spells CASSQDVRQETQYF. The CDR3 nucleotides are TGCGCCAGCAGCCAAGATGTCAGACAAGAGACCCAGTACTTC.

Concerning this clonotype: This clone may be a read error of a much larger clone one base away. The chain recombines TRBV4-1 with TRBJ2-7, with D maybe TRBD1 (5 bases). The germline gives CDR1 MGHRA, CDR2 YSYEKL. This CDR3 has 13 amino acids. The CDR3 spells CASSQQGSYKQYF. CDR3 DNA: TGCGCCAGCAGCCAACAGGGTTCCTACAAGCAGTACTTC.

This clonotype was recorded many times. The chain recombines TRBV28 with TRBJ2-3; D possibly corresponds to TRBD1 (6 bases). In germline, CDR1 is MDHEN, CDR2 SYDVKM. V lost 4 bases and J 4 bases, leaving 24 bases between the germline ends. CDR3 size: 18 residues. The CDR3 sequence is CASSWGPDEGVIADTQYF. The CDR3 DNA follows: TGTGCCAGCAGTTGGGGGCCGGACGAGGGGGTTATTGCAGATACGCAGTATTTT. The full variable domain, rest sourced from reference TRBV28 and TRBJ2-3, is DVKVTQSSRYLVKRTGEKVFLECVQDMDHENMFWYRQDPGLGLRLIYFSYDVKMKEKGDIPEGYSVSREKKERFSLILESASTNQTSMYLCASSWGPDEGVIADTQYFGPGTRLTVL.

The chain combines TRBV9 with TRBJ1-1, with D unclear. The CDR3 contains 13 residues. From germline, CDR1 is SGDLS and CDR2 YYNGEE. V dropped 0 bases and J dropped 8 bases, with 11 bases sitting between them. CDR3 sequence: CASSVEGVSEAFF. The CDR3 bases are TGTGCCAGCAGCGTAGAAGGCGTTTCCGAAGCTTTCTTT.

Comment on this clonotype: The junction departs from the called germline gene at one end, perhaps through a read error. The chain links TRBV11-2 to TRBJ2-3; TRBD2 matches at 10 bases. This CDR3 has 20 amino acids. Germline V gene data show CDR1 as SGHAT and CDR2 as FQNNGV. CDR3 sequence reads: CAGSLGWLAGARRSTDTQYF. In DNA, the CDR3 is TGTGCCGGCAGCTTAGGGTGGCTAGCGGGGGCCAGACGCAGCACAGATACGCAGTATTTT.

Ten or more counts support this clonotype. This rearrangement joins TRBV24-1 to TRBJ1-5; D is ambiguous. This CDR3 is built from 13 residues. Germline V gene data show CDR1 as KGHDR and CDR2 as SFDVKD. The ends were cut back, 3 bases at V and 9 bases at J, with 11 bases in the middle. The CDR3 region is CATSDAVRGPQHF. The CDR3, as DNA: TGTGCCACCAGTGATGCCGTTCGGGGGCCCCAGCATTTT.

As to this clonotype: A much larger clone lies one base from this, so it may be a read error. In DNA form, the CDR3 reads TGTGTCAGTGGGAAGGACTCTTACTCCTACGAGCAGTACTTC. It translates to CVSGKDSYSYEQYF. The chain couples TRBV19 to TRBJ2-7; tentative D call: TRBD2 (5 bases). Germline CDR1 is LNHDA and CDR2 is SQIVND (reference sequence). The CDR3 consists of 14 residues. The full variable domain, in which reference TRBV19 and TRBJ2-7 provide the parts outside the CDR3, is DGGITQSPKYLFRKEGQNVTLSCEQNLNHDAMYWYRQDPGQGLRLIYYSQIVNDFQKGDIAEGYSVSREKKESFPLTVTSAQKNPTAFYLCVSGKDSYSYEQYFGPGTRLTVT.

The chain combines TRBV19 with TRBJ2-1; D not resolved. The ends were cut back, 4 bases at V and 8 bases at J, with 12 bases in the middle. Germline-derived CDR1 and CDR2 are LNHDA and SQIVND (reference sequence). This CDR3 region has 13 residues. Written as DNA, the CDR3 is TGTGCCAGTAGTAACCCCCGAGGTGATGAGCAGTTCTTC. It codes for CASSNPRGDEQFF.

The sample holds many counts of this clonotype. The J gene is TRBJ2-5, the V gene TRBV5-1, with D perhaps TRBD1 (5 bases). Germline V gene lookup returns CDR1 SGHRS and CDR2 YFSETQ. The CDR3 consists of 15 residues. Trimming took 0 bases from V and 2 from J, leaving 11 bases between them. The CDR3 sequence: CASSLAVTVQETQYF. The CDR3 coding sequence is TGCGCCAGCAGCTTGGCCGTGACAGTACAAGAGACCCAGTACTTC. The full variable domain, its missing parts supplied by reference TRBV5-1 and TRBJ2-5, is KAGVTQTPRYLIKTRGQQVTLSCSPISGHRSVSWYQQTPGQGLQFLFEYFSETQRNKGNFPGRFSGRQFSNSRSEMNVSTLELGDSALYLCASSLAVTVQETQYFGPGTRLLVL.

The table lists this clonotype with many counts. J is TRBJ1-1 and V is TRBV9; the match to TRBD1 covers 7 bases. V lost 0 bases and J lost 4; bases outside the gene matches: 9. This CDR3 spans 16 amino acids. The germline gives CDR1 SGDLS, CDR2 YYNGEE. CDR3 nucleotide sequence: TGTGCCAGCAGCGTAGCTCGGGACAGCGGGGGCACTGAAGCTTTCTTT. Protein: CASSVARDSGGTEAFF.

A word on this clonotype: With a much larger clone just one base away, this may be a read error. V and J are TRBV30 and TRBJ1-1, with no clear D. Germline V gene data show CDR1 as GTSNPN and CDR2 as SVGIG (reference sequence). CDR3 length equals 13 residues. Trimming stripped 4 bases from V and 9 bases from J, with 18 bases between. The chain's CDR3 is CAWIEVGRTKAFF. CDR3 in DNA: TGTGCCTGGATCGAAGTAGGGAGGACTAAAGCTTTCTTT.

In this sample, this clonotype turned up many times. This rearrangement joins TRBV6-2 or TRBV6-3 to TRBJ1-5; D remains ambiguous. V was pared by 2 bases and J by 0 bases, with 8 bases between. The germline gives CDR1 MNHEY, CDR2 SVGEGT. This CDR3 has 15 amino acids. The CDR3 region is CASSYRSYSNQPQHF. CDR3 nucleotide sequence: TGTGCCAGCAGTTACAGGAGTTATAGCAATCAGCCCCAGCATTTT.

This clonotype was found a few times. The genes are TRBV12-5 and TRBJ2-3; D is uncertain. Germline V gene lookup returns CDR1 LGHNT and CDR2 FRNRAP. The CDR3 length is 16 residues. V was trimmed by 2 bases and J by 3 bases, leaving 15 bases between them. The CDR3 nucleotides read TGTGCTAGTGGTTTGCTTCGAGGCGCCCAGACAGATACGCAGTATTTT. Translated: CASGLLRGAQTDTQYF.